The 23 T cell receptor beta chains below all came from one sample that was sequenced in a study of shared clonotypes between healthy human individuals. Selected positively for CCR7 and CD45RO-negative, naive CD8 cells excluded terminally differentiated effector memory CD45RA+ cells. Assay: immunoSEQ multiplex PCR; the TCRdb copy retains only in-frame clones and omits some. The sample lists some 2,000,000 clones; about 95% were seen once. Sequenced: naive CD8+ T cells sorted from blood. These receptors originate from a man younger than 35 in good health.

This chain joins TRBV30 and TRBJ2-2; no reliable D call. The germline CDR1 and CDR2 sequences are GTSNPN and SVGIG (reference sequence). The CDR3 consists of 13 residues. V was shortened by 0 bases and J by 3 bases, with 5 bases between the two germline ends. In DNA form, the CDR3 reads TGTGCCTGGAGTGTAGAGCACACCGGGGAGCTGTTTTTT. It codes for CAWSVEHTGELFF.

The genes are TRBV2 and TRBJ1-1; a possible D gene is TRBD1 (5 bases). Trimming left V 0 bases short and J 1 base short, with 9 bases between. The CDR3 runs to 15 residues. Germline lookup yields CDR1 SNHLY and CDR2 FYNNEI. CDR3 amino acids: CASSEAGRANTEAFF. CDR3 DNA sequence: TGTGCCAGCAGTGAAGCCGGCAGGGCGAACACTGAAGCTTTCTTT. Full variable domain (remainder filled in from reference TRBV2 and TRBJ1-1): EPEVTQTPSHQVTQMGQEVILRCVPISNHLYFYWYRQILGQKVEFLVSFYNNEISEKSEIFDDQFSVERPDGSNFTLKIRSTKLEDSAMYFCASSEAGRANTEAFFGQGTRLTVV.

The CDR3 loop reads CASGSVGGNHEQYF. DNA of the CDR3: TGTGCCAGCGGGTCGGTGGGAGGGAACCACGAGCAGTACTTC. The chain couples TRBV6-6 to TRBJ2-7; 7 nucleotides line up with TRBD2. The germline V gene encodes CDR1 MNHNY and CDR2 SVGAGI (reference sequence). V gave up 8 bases and J gave up 5 bases; unmatched junction bases: 12. The CDR3 covers 14 residues.

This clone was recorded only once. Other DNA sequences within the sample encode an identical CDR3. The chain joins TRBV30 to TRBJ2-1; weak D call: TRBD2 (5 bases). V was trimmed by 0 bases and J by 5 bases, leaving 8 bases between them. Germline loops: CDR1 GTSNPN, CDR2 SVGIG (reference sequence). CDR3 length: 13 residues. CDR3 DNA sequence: TGTGCCTGGAGTGTAGGAGGTAACAATGAGCAGTTCTTC. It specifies CAWSVGGNNEQFF.

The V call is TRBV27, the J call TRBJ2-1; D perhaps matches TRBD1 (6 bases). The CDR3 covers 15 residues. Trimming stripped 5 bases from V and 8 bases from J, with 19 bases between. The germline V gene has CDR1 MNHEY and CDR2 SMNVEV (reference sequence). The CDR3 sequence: CASSAYREGADEQFF. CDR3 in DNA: TGTGCCAGCAGTGCCTACAGGGAAGGGGCCGATGAGCAGTTCTTC.

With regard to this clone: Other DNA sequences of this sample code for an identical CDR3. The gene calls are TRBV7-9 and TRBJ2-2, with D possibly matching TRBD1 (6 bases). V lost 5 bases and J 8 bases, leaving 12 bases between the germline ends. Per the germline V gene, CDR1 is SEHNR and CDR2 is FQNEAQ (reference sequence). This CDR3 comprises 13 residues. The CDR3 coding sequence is TGTGCCAGCAGCCCGACAGGTTCAGGGGAGCTGTTTTTT. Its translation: CASSPTGSGELFF.

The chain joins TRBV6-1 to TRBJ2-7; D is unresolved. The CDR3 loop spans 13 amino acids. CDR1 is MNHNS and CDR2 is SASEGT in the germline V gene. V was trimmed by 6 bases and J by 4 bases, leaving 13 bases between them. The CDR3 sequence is CASSDAMGYEQYF. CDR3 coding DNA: TGTGCCAGCAGCGACGCGATGGGATACGAGCAGTACTTC.

CDR3 bases: TGTGCCAGCTCACCACTCGCGACGTCCGGCAGAGGCCACGAGCAGTACTTC. Amino acid sequence: CASSPLATSGRGHEQYF. The chain links TRBV18 to TRBJ2-7, with D hard to call. The CDR3 length is 17 residues. V dropped 1 base and J dropped 5 bases, with 21 bases sitting between them. The germline V gene has CDR1 KGHSH and CDR2 LQKENI. Drawing the rest from reference TRBV18 and TRBJ2-7, the complete variable domain is NAGVMQNPRHLVRRRGQEARLRCSPMKGHSHVYWYRQLPEEGLKFMVYLQKENIIDESGMPKERFSAEFPKEGPSILRIQQVVRGDSAAYFCASSPLATSGRGHEQYFGPGTRLTVT.

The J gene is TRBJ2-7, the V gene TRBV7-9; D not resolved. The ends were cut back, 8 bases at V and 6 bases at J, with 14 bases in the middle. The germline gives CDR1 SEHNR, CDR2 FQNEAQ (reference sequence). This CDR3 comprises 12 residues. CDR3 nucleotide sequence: TGTGCCAGCGGACGGCTTGAAGGCGAGCAGTACTTC. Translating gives CASGRLEGEQYF.

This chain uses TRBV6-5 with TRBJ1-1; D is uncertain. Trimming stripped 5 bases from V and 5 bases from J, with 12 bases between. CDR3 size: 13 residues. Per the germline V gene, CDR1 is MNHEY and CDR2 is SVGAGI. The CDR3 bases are TGTGCCAGCAGTGATGACGCAGGAACTGAAGCTTTCTTT. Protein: CASSDDAGTEAFF.

CDR3 sequence reads: CASSPPGEGSYEQYF. Written as DNA, the CDR3 is TGTGCCAGCTCACCACCAGGTGAGGGTTCCTACGAGCAGTACTTC. The chain joins TRBV18 to TRBJ2-7; D might be TRBD2 (5 bases). The CDR3 consists of 15 residues. The V end was cut by 0 bases, the J end by 1 base, with 10 bases between. The germline CDR1 and CDR2 sequences are KGHSH and LQKENI.

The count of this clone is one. CDR3 coding DNA: TGTGCCAGCAGTTTAAATGGGGAGAGCTCTGGAAACACCATATATTTT. The encoded protein is CASSLNGESSGNTIYF. The chain combines TRBV27 with TRBJ1-3; D gene unclear. V lost 2 bases and J lost 0, with 11 bases in between. Germline V lookup: CDR1 MNHEY, CDR2 SMNVEV (reference sequence). The CDR3 has 16 residues.

CDR3: CASRGSRLFF. CDR3 DNA sequence: TGTGCCAGCAGGGGCTCTCGGCTGTTTTTT. The rearrangement links TRBV6-6 to TRBJ2-2; D not certain. The CDR3 extends over 10 amino acids. CDR1 MNHNY and CDR2 SVGAGI come from the germline V gene (reference sequence). Between the trimmed V and J ends, which lost 6 bases and 13 bases, there was a span of 9 bases.

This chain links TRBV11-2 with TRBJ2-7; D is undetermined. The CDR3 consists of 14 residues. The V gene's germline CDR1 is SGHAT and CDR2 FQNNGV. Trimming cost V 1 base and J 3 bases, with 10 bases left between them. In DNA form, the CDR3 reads TGTGCCAGCAGCTTAGCGCGGACCTTCTACGAGCAGTACTTC. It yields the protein CASSLARTFYEQYF.

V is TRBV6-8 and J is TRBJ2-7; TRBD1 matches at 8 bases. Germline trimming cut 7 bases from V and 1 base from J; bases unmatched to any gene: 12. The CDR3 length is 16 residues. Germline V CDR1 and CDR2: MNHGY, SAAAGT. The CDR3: CASTLSEDRVSYEQYF. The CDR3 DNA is TGTGCCAGCACCCTCAGTGAGGACAGGGTTTCCTACGAGCAGTACTTC.

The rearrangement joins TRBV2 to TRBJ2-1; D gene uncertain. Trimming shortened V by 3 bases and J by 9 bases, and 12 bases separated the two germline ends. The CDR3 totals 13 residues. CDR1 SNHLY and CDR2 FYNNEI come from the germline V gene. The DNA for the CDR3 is TGTGCCAGCAGTGACGGGCTTTTCCCTGAGCAGTTCTTC. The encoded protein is CASSDGLFPEQFF.

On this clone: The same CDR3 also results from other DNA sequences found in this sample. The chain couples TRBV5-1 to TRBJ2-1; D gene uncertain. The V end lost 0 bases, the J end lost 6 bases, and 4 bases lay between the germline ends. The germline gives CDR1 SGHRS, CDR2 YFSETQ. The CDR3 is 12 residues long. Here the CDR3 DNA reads TGCGCCAGCAGCTTGGTTCCCAATGAGCAGTTCTTC. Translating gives CASSLVPNEQFF.

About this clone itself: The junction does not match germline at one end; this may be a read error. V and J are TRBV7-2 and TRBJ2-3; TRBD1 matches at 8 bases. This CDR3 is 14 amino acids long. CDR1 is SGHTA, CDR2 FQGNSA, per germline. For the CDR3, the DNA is TGTGCCAGCAGTTTGACAGGGGTGGGAGATACGCAGTACTTT. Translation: CASSLTGVGDTQYF.

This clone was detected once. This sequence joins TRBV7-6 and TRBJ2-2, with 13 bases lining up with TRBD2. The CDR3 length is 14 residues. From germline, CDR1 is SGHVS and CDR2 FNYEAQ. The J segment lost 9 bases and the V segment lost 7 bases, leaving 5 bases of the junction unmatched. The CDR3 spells CASTQLAGGWELFF. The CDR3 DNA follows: TGTGCCAGCACCCAACTAGCGGGAGGGTGGGAGCTGTTTTTT. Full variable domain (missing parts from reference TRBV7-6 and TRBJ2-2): GAGVSQSPRYKVTKRGQDVALRCDPISGHVSLYWYRQALGQGPEFLTYFNYEAQQDKSGLPNDRFSAERPEGSISTLTIQRTEQRDSAMYRCASTQLAGGWELFFGEGSRLTVL.

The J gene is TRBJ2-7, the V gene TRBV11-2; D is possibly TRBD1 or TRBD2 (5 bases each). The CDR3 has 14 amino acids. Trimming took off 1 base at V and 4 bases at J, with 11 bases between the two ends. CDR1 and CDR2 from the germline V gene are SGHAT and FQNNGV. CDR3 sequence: CASSLAGREYEQYF. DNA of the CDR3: TGTGCCAGCAGCTTAGCAGGGAGAGAGTACGAGCAGTACTTC.

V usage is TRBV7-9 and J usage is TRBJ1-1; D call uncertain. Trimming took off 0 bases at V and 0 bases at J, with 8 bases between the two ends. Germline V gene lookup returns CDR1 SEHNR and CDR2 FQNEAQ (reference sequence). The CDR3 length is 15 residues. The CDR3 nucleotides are TGTGCCAGCAGCTTAGCACGCGATGTGAACACTGAAGCTTTCTTT. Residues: CASSLARDVNTEAFF.

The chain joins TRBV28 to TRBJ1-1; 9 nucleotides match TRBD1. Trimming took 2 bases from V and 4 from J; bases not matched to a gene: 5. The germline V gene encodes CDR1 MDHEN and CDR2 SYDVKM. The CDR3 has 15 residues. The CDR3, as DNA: TGTGCCAGCAGTTTAGTTGACAGGGGGGGCACTGAAGCTTTCTTT. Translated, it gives CASSLVDRGGTEAFF.

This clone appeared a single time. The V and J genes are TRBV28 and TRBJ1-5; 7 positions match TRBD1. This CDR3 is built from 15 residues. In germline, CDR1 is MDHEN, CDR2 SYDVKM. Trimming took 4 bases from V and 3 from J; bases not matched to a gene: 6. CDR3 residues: CASSSDRVINQPQHF. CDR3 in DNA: TGTGCCAGCAGTTCCGACAGGGTTATCAATCAGCCCCAGCATTTT.